This TCR beta chain came from a study of human T cells and chemical hapten exposure. Turning to the study itself: The upper back received 0.01% DPC by patch testing, with results read at 6 days. Chiefly female patients presented with alopecia areata, totalis or universalis.

The J segment lost 13 bases and the V segment lost 2 bases, leaving 8 bases of the junction unmatched. The CDR3 contains 14 residues. Germline lookup yields CDR1 MNHEY and CDR2 SVGAGI. Details on this clonotype: Its specificity is not known.

As to time point: patch test 2, 6 weeks after DPC sensitization. Treatment in this sample: therapeutic diphenylcyclopropenone sensitization with weekly scalp DPC. Unique molecular identifiers were attached to individual cDNA molecules within the library. TCRdb used MiXCR to reprocess the RACE reads, holding one entry per CDR3 protein. The sample records 330,000 or so distinct CDR3 sequences, about 6% being singletons. Notes on the study in general: Versus controls, expanded TCRs had significantly more large CDR3 similarity clusters.

The chain joins TRBV6-5 to TRBJ1-6; 7 bases fit TRBD1. The sequence derives from a woman between 18 and 30 years old with alopecia areata. Some clones in this sample may be carry-over from other donors' samples. Sample: whole blood, taken in connection with sensitization to the hapten diphenylcyclopropenone (DPC). The CDR3 region is CASSYMTGPSPLHF. The CDR3 coding sequence is TGTGCCAGCAGTTACATGACAGGGCCTTCTCCCCTCCACTTT.